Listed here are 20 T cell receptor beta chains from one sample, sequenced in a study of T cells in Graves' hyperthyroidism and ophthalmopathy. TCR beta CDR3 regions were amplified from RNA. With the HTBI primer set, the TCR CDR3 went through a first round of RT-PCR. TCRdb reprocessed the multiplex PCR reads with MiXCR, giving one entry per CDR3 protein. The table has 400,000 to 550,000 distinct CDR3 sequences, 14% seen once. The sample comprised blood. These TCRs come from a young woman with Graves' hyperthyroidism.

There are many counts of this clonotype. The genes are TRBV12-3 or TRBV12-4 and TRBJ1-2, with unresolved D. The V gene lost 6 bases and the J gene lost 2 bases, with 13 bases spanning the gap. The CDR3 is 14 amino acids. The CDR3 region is CASSVGKLNYGYTF. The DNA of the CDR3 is TGTGCCAGCAGCGTGGGGAAGTTAAACTATGGCTACACCTTC.

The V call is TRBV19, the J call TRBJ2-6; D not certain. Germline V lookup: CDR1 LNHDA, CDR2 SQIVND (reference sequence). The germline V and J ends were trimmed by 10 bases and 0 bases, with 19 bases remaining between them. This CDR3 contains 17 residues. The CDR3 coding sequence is TGTGCCACCACAACAGCATTTTCGAGCTCTGGGGCCAACGTCCTGACTTTC. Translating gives CATTTAFSSSGANVLTF. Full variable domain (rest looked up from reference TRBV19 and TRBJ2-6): DGGITQSPKYLFRKEGQNVTLSCEQNLNHDAMYWYRQDPGQGLRLIYYSQIVNDFQKGDIAEGYSVSREKKESFPLTVTSAQKNPTAFYLCATTTAFSSSGANVLTFGAGSRLTVL.

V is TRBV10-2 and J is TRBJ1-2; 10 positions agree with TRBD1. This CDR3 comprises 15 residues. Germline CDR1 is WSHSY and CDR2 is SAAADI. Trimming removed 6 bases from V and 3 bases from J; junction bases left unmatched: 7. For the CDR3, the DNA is TGCGCCAGCAGCGCCAGACAGGGGGCGGACTATGGCTACACCTTC. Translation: CASSARQGADYGYTF.

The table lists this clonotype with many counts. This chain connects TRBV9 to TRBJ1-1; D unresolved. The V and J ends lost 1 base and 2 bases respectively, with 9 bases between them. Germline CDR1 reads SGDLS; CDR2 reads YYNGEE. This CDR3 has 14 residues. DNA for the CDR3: TGTGCCAGCAGCGTAAGGCCCATAAACACTGAAGCTTTCTTT. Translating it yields CASSVRPINTEAFF.

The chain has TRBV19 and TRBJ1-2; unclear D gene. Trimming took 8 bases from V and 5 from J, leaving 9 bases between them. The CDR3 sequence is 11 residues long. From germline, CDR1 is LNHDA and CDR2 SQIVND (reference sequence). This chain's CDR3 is CASGFTYGYTF. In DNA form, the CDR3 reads TGTGCCAGTGGGTTCACTTATGGCTACACCTTC.

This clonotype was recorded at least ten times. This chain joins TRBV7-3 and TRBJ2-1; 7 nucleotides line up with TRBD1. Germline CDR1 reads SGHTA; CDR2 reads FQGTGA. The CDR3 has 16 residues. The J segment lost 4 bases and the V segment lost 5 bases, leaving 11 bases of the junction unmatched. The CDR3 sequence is CASSQDRDPRYNEQFF. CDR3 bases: TGTGCCAGCAGCCAAGACAGGGACCCTCGTTACAATGAGCAGTTCTTC.

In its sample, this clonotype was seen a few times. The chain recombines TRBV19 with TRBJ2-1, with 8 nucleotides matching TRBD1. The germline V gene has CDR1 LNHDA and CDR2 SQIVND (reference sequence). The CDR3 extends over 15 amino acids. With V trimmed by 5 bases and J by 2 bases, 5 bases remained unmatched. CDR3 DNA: TGTGCCAGTAGTCCTCGACAGGGGCCCTACAATGAGCAGTTCTTC. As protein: CASSPRQGPYNEQFF.

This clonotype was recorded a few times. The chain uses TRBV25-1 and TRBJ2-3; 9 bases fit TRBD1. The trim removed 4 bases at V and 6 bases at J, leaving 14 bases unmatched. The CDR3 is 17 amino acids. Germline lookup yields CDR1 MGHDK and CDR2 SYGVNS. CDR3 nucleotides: TGTGCCAGCAGTGCCTGGTCCGGGACAGGGTTCACGGATACGCAGTATTTT. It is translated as CASSAWSGTGFTDTQYF.

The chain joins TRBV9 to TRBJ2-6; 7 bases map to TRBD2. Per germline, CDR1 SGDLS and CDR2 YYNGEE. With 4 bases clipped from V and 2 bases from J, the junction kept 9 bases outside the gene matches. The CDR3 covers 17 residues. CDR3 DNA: TGTGCCAGCAGCCCCCAGGGCGGGAGCCCTGGGGCCAACGTCCTGACTTTC. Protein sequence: CASSPQGGSPGANVLTF.

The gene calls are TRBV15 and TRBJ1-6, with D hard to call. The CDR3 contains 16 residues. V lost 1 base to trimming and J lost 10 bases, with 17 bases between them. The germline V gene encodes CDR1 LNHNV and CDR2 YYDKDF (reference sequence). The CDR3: CATSRGVVNRRSPLHF. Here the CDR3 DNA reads TGTGCCACCAGCAGAGGAGTCGTAAATCGTCGATCACCCCTCCACTTT.

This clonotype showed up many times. DNA of the CDR3: TGCAGTGCTAGGGTAGTTAACTATGGCTACACCTTC. Translating it yields CSARVVNYGYTF. The chain employs TRBV20-1 and TRBJ1-2; D not certain. Trimming removed 3 bases from V and 1 base from J, with 6 bases in between. CDR1 and CDR2 from the germline V gene are DFQATT and SNEGSKA (reference sequence). The CDR3 is 12 amino acids.

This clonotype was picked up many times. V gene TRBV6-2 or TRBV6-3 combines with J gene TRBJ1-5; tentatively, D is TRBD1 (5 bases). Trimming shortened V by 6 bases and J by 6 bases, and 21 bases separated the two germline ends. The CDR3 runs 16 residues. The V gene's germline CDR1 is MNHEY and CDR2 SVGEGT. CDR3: CASSLGGTLPGQPQHF. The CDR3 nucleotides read TGTGCCAGCAGCTTGGGTGGGACCCTCCCTGGTCAGCCCCAGCATTTT.

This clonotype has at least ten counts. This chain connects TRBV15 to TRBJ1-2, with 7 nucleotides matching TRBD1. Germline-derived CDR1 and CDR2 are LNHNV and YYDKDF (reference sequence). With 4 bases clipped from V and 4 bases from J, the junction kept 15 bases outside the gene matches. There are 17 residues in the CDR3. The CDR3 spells CATSTTPTMPGGYGYTF. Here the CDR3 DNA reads TGTGCCACCAGCACGACTCCCACCATGCCAGGGGGCTATGGCTACACCTTC.

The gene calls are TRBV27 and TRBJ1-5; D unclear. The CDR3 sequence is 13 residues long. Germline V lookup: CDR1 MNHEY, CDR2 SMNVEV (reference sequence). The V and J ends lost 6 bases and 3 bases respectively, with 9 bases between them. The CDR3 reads CASSPNANQPQHF. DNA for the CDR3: TGTGCCAGCAGCCCAAATGCCAATCAGCCCCAGCATTTT.

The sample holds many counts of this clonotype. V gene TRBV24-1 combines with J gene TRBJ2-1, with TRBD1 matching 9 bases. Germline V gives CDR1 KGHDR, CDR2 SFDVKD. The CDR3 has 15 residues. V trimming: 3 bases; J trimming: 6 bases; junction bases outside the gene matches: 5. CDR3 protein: CATSDIRDRANEQFF. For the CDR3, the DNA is TGTGCCACCAGTGATATCCGGGACAGGGCCAATGAGCAGTTCTTC.

The CDR3 sequence: CASSQPGLAQETQYF. The CDR3 DNA reads TGTGCCAGCAGCCAACCGGGACTAGCACAAGAGACCCAGTACTTC. The chain is built from TRBV12-3 or TRBV12-4 and TRBJ2-5, with 9 positions matching TRBD2. The CDR3 consists of 15 residues. V shed 6 bases and J 2 bases; nucleotides not matched to a gene: 7.

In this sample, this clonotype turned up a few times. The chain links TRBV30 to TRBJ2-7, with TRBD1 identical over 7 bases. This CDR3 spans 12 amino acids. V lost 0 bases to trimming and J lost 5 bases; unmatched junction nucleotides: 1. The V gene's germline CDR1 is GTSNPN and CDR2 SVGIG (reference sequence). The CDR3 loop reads CAWSVTGHEQYV. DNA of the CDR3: TGTGCCTGGAGTGTGACAGGGCACGAGCAGTACGTC.

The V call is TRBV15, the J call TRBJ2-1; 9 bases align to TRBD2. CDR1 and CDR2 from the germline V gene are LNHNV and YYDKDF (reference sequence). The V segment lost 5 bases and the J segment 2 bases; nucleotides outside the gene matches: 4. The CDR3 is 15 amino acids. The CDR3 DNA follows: TGTGCCACCAGCGGTGCGGGAGGGCCCTACAATGAGCAGTTCTTC. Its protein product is CATSGAGGPYNEQFF.

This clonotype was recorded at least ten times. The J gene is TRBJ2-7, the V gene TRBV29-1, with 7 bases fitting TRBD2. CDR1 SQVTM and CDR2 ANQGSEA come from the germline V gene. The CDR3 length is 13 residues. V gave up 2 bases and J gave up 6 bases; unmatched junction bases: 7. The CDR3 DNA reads TGCAGCGTTGAATCTGCGGGAGCGGGCGAGCAGTACTTC. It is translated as CSVESAGAGEQYF.

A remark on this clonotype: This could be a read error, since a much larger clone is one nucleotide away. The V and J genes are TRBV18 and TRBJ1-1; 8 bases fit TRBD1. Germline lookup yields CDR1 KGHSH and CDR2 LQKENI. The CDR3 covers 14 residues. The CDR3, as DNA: TGTGTCAGCTCACCGAGCCTACAGGGGGGCGAAGCTTTCTTT. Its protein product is CVSSPSLQGGEAFF. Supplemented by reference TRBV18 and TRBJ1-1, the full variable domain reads NAGVMQNPRHLVRRRGQEARLRCSPMKGHSHVYWYRQLPEEGLKFMVYLQKENIIDESGMPKERFSAEFPKEGPSILRIQQVVRGDSAAYFCVSSPSLQGGEAFFGQGTRLTVV.